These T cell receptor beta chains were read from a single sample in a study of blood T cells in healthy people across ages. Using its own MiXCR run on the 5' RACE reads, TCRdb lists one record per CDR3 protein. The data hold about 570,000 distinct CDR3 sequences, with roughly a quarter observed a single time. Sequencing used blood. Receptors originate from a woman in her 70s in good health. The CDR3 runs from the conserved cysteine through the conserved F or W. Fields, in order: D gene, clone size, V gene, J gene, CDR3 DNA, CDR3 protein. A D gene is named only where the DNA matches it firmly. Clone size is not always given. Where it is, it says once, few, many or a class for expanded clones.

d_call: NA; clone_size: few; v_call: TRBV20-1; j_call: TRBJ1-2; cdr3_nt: TGCAGTGCTGGACAGTCAAGGATAGATGGCTACACCTTC; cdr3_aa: CSAGQSRIDGYTF
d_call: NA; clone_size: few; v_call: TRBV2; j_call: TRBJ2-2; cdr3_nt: TGTGCGACCGGGACGTCGAACACCGGGGAGCTGTTTTTT; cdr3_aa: CATGTSNTGELFF
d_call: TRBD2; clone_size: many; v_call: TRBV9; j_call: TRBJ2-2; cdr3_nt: TGTGCCAGCAGCGTCCCGGGACTAGCGGGAGGTTTTGGAGAGCTGTTTTTT; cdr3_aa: CASSVPGLAGGFGELFF
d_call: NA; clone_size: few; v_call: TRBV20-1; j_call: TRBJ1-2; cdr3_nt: TGCAGTGCTAGTCGGGCCCGAGGGGACGGCTATGGCTACACCTTC; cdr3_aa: CSASRARGDGYGYTF
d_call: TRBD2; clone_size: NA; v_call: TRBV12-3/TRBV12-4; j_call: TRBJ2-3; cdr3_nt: TGTGCCAGCAGTTTGAGGGCTAGCGGGGGGGCTACGGCAGATGCGCAATATTTT; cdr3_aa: CASSLRASGGATADAQYF
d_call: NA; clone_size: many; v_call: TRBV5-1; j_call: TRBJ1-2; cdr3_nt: TGTGCCAGCAGCTCCGACAGAGCCTATGGCTACACCTTC; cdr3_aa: CASSSDRAYGYTF
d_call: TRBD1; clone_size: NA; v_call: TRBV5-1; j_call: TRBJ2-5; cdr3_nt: TGCGCCAGCAGCCTGGCCGGGACAGGGGTAGAGACCCAGTACTTC; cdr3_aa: CASSLAGTGVETQYF
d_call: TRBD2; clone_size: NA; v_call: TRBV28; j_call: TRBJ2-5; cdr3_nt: TGTGCCAGCAGTTTACCCCGGAGGACTAGCGGGGGAGAGACCCAGTACTTC; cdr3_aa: CASSLPRRTSGGETQYF
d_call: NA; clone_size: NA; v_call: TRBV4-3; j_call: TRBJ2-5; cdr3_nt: TGCGCCAGCAGCCAAGATCTCCTAGCCGAGACCCAGTACTTC; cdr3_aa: CASSQDLLAETQYF
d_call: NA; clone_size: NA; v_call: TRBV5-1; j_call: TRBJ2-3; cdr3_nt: TGCGCCGGCAGGAGGTCTTTAGGGGGCACAGATACGCAGTATTTT; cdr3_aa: CAGRRSLGGTDTQYF
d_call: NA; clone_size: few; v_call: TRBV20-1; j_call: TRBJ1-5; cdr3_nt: TGCAGTGCTAGAGGGGGTTATAGCAATCAGCCCCAGCATTTT; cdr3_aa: CSARGGYSNQPQHF
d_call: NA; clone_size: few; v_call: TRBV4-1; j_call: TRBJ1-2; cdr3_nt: TGCGCCAGCAGCCAAGCACCCCCCGTCAGGGGATCGGGCTATGGCTACACCTTC; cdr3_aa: CASSQAPPVRGSGYGYTF
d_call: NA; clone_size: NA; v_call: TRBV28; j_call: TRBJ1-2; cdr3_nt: TGTGCCAGCAGACCCTTTCGCGGCCTACAGGGTAACTATGGCTACACCTTC; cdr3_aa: CASRPFRGLQGNYGYTF
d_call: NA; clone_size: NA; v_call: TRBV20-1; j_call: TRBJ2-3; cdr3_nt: TGCAGTGCTAGAGATTCAAGGAACTCCGCATCAGATACGCAGTATTTT; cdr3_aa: CSARDSRNSASDTQYF
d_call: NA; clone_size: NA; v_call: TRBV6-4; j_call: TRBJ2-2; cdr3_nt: TGTGCCAGCAGCCTTACAGGGTCTGGCACCGGGGAGCTGTTTTTT; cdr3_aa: CASSLTGSGTGELFF
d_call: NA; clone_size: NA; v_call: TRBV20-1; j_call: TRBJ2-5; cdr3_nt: TGCAGTGCTAGAGTCCTCCGGGTTCTGGGGGAGACCCAGTACTTC; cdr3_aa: CSARVLRVLGETQYF
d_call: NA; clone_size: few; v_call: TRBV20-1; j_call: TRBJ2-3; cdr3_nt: TGCAGTGCTAGAGATGGGGCTAGGGGGGGGGCCAGTCGGCAGTATTTT; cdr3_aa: CSARDGARGGASRQYF
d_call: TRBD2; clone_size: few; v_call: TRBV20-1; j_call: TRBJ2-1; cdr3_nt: TGCAGTGCCCCAAGAGGACTAGGGTCCTACAATGAGCAGTTCTTC; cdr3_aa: CSAPRGLGSYNEQFF
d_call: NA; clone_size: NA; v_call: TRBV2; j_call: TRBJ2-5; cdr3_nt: TGTGCCAGCAGTCTAATGGAGGGGACACAGACCCAGTACTTC; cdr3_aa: CASSLMEGTQTQYF
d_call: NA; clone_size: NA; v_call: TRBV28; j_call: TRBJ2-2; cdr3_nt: TGTGCCAGCAGTCCTCCGGGACGGACGATGATCCGGGAGCTGTTTTTT; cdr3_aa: CASSPPGRTMIRELFF
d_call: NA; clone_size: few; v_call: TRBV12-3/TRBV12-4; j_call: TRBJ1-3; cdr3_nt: TGTGCCAGCAGGCGTGACGGCTCTACGGGTGTAACCATATATTTT; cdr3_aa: CASRRDGSTGVTIYF
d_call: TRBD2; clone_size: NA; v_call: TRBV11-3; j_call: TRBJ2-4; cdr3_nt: TGTGCCAGCAGCTTAGAAGGCTCTAGCGGGTCTGCCAAAAACATTCAGTACTTC; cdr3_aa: CASSLEGSSGSAKNIQYF
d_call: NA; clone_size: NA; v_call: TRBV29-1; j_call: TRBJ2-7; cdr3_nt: TGCAGCGTTCGGGGGAGCTCCTACGAGCAGTACTTC; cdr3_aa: CSVRGSSYEQYF
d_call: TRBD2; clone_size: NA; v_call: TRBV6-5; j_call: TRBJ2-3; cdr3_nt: TGTGCCAGCAGTTCCCCGGTAGCGGGGGCCAATACGCAGTATTTT; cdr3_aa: CASSSPVAGANTQYF
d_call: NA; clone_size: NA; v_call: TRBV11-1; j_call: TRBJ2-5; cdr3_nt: TGTGCCAGCAGCTCAGTTGATTCGGACAGACAAGAGACCCAGTACTTC; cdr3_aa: CASSSVDSDRQETQYF
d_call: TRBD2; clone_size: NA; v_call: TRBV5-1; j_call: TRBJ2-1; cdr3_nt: TGCGCCAGCAGCTTGGTGTCACTAGCGGGGGGGCCGGATGAGCAGTTCTTC; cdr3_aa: CASSLVSLAGGPDEQFF
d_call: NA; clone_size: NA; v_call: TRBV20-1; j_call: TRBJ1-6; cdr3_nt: TGCAGTGCTTTGGGGGGTGACTATAATTCACCCCTCCACTTT; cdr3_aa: CSALGGDYNSPLHF
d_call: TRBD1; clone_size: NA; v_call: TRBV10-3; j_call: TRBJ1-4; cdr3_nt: TGTGCCATCAAGTCATCCGGGACAGTGAATGAAAAACTGTTTTTT; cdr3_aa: CAIKSSGTVNEKLFF
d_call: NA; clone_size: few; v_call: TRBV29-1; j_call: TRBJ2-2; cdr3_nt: TGCAGCGTTGAATGGGACGCCGGGGAGCTGTTTTTT; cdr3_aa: CSVEWDAGELFF
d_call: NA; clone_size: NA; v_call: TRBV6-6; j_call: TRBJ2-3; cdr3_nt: TGTGCCAGCACCACAACCGGTCGCACAGATACGCAGTATTTT; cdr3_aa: CASTTTGRTDTQYF
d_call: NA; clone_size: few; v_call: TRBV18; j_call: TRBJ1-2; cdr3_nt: TGTGCCAGCTCACCGGACATCGGTGGAGGCTACACCTTC; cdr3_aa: CASSPDIGGGYTF
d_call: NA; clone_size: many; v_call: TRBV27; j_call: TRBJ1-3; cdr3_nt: TGTGCCAGCAGTTTAAAATTGGGTGGAAACACCATATATTTT; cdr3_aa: CASSLKLGGNTIYF
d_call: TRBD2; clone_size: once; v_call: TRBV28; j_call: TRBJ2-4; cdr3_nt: TGTGCCAGCAGTTTAATTCCCAGCGGGGGGGCCAAAAACATTCAGTACTTC; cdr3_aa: CASSLIPSGGAKNIQYF
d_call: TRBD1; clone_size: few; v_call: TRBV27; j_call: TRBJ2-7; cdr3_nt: TGTGCCAGCAGTTTGGGGACAGGATTCTACGAGCAGTACTTC; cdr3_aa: CASSLGTGFYEQYF
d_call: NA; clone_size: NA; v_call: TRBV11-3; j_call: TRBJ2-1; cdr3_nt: TGTGCCAGCAGCTTTTTATCCAAAAGGGCATCCTACAATGAGCAGTTCTTC; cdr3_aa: CASSFLSKRASYNEQFF
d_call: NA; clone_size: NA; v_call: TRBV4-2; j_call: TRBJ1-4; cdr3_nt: TGTGCCAGCAGCCGCCCTTCCTCTACTGCAACTAATGAAAAACTGTTTTTT; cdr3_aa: CASSRPSSTATNEKLFF
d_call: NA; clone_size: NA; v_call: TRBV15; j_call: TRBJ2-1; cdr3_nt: TGTGCCACCAGCAGAGTAGGGATCAACAATGAGCAGTTCTTC; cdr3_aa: CATSRVGINNEQFF
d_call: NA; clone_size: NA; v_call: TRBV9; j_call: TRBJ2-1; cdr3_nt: TGTGCCAGCAGCGTTGAGAATTTAGAGCAGTTCTTC; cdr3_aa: CASSVENLEQFF
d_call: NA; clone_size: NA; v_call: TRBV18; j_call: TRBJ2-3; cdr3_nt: TGTGCCAGCTCAGCCAACAGGGACTCAGATACGCAGTATTTT; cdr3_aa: CASSANRDSDTQYF
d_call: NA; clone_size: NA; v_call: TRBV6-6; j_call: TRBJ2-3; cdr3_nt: TGTGCCAGCAGTTACGACAGTTACACAGATACGCAGTATTTT; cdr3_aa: CASSYDSYTDTQYF
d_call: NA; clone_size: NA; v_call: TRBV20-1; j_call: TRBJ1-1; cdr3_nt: TGCAGTATCGGGGGCGACACTGAAGCTTTCTTT; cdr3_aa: CSIGGDTEAFF
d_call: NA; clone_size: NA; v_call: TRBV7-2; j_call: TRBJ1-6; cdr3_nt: TGTGCCAGCAGCTCACGGACCGGGTCTTGGAATTCACCCCTCCACTTT; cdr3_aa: CASSSRTGSWNSPLHF
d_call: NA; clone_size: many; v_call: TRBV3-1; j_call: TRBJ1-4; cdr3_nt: TGTGCCAGCAGCAACCCCGGGGGGGGGCAATCGGGAGAAAAACTGTTTTTT; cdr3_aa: CASSNPGGGQSGEKLFF
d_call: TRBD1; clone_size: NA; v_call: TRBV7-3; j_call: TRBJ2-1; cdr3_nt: TGTGCCAGCAGCCTGGGACAGCCTACCTACAATGAGCAGTTCTTC; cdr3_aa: CASSLGQPTYNEQFF
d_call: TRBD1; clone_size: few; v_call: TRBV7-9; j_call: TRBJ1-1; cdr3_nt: TGTGCCAGCAGCTTATGGTCAGGGGGCTGGGACACTGAAGCTTTCTTT; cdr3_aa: CASSLWSGGWDTEAFF